What follows are 30 T cell receptor beta chains derived from one specimen sequenced in a study of blood T cell repertoires in COVID-19. The data were produced by immunoSEQ multiplex PCR, yet TCRdb's version contains in-frame clones alone and is incomplete. The sample comprises fewer than 300,000 clones, 91% of which are singletons, and 2.2% rests with the top ten. The sample consisted of peripheral blood. These receptor sequences come from a woman in her thirties with COVID-19, enrolled during active disease.

The gene calls are TRBV2 and TRBJ2-1, with 9 positions matching TRBD1. CDR3 size: 14 residues. Unmatched junction bases numbered 10, after V lost 8 bases and J lost 8 bases. CDR1 and CDR2 from the germline V gene are SNHLY and FYNNEI. The chain's CDR3 is CASLKGTGRDEQFF. CDR3 in DNA: TGTGCCAGCTTAAAAGGGACAGGGCGCGATGAGCAGTTCTTC.

V usage is TRBV19 and J usage is TRBJ1-5; D may be TRBD1 (6 bases). Germline lookup yields CDR1 LNHDA and CDR2 SQIVND (reference sequence). There are 12 residues in the CDR3. V lost 6 bases and J lost 5, with 8 bases in between. The CDR3 region is CASSRGDQPQHF. CDR3 in DNA: TGTGCCAGTAGCAGGGGAGATCAGCCCCAGCATTTT.

The CDR3: CASYWTGENTEAFF. The DNA of the CDR3 is TGTGCCAGCTACTGGACAGGGGAGAACACTGAAGCTTTCTTT. The genes are TRBV7-9 and TRBJ1-1, with 9 bases lining up with TRBD1. This CDR3 contains 14 residues. J was trimmed by 1 base and V by 8 bases; bases with no gene match: 5. Germline CDR1 and CDR2: SEHNR and FQNEAQ (reference sequence).

The rearrangement uses TRBV29-1 and TRBJ2-6, with D tentatively TRBD1 (6 bases). Between the trimmed V and J ends, which lost 4 bases and 3 bases, there was a span of 10 bases. The CDR3 is 14 amino acids. The germline V gene has CDR1 SQVTM and CDR2 ANQGSEA. In nucleotides, the CDR3 is TGCAGCGTTGTTTCAGGGGTTGGGGCCAACGTCCTGACTTTC. Translating it yields CSVVSGVGANVLTF.

The chain links TRBV28 to TRBJ2-5, with a weak D call TRBD2 (6 bases). CDR3 length: 13 residues. V was shortened by 6 bases and J by 2 bases, with 10 bases between the two germline ends. Germline-derived CDR1 and CDR2 are MDHEN and SYDVKM. The chain's CDR3 is CASRPGGQETQYF. CDR3 DNA sequence: TGTGCCAGCAGGCCCGGGGGACAAGAGACCCAGTACTTC. Complete variable domain (other parts from reference TRBV28 and TRBJ2-5): DVKVTQSSRYLVKRTGEKVFLECVQDMDHENMFWYRQDPGLGLRLIYFSYDVKMKEKGDIPEGYSVSREKKERFSLILESASTNQTSMYLCASRPGGQETQYFGPGTRLLVL.

J is TRBJ2-2 and V is TRBV3-1 (or the pseudogene TRBV3-2); no definite D call. This CDR3 contains 14 residues. Trimming removed 1 base at V and 5 bases at J, with 8 bases between. Per germline, CDR1 LGHDT and CDR2 YNNKEL (reference sequence). The CDR3 sequence is CASSQGAYTGELFF. Written as DNA, the CDR3 is TGTGCCAGCAGCCAAGGGGCGTATACCGGGGAGCTGTTTTTT.

This clone was counted a single time. The genes are TRBV3-1 (or the pseudogene TRBV3-2) and TRBJ1-4; TRBD1 matches 9 bases. The CDR3 covers 14 residues. Per the germline V gene, CDR1 is LGHDT and CDR2 is YNNKEL (reference sequence). V was pared by 5 bases and J by 8 bases, with 6 bases of the junction left unmatched. The CDR3 DNA reads as TGTGCCAGCAGCGGACAGGGGAAGGGAGAAAAACTGTTTTTT. Its protein is CASSGQGKGEKLFF.

This chain links TRBV2 with TRBJ2-6; perhaps TRBD1 as D (7 bases). The germline V gene encodes CDR1 SNHLY and CDR2 FYNNEI. The V end lost 0 bases, the J end lost 0 bases, and 18 bases lay between the germline ends. The CDR3 is 20 amino acids. CDR3 region: CASSEALGGGSFSGANVLTF. In DNA, the CDR3 is TGTGCCAGCAGTGAAGCGCTAGGAGGGGGCTCCTTCTCTGGGGCCAACGTCCTGACTTTC.

The V gene is TRBV19, the J gene TRBJ2-5, with 7 bases that match TRBD1. The CDR3 covers 17 residues. The germline V gene has CDR1 LNHDA and CDR2 SQIVND (reference sequence). J gave up 2 bases and V 5 bases, and 14 bases lay outside the gene matches. CDR3 protein: CASSLGTAAYLQETQYF. As DNA, the CDR3 is TGTGCCAGTAGTCTCGGGACAGCTGCCTACCTACAAGAGACCCAGTACTTC.

The chain has TRBV18 and TRBJ2-7, with no clear D. The CDR3 covers 12 residues. Trimming left V 3 bases short and J 7 bases short, with 10 bases between. Germline CDR1 KGHSH, CDR2 LQKENI. CDR3: CASSPSRMEQYF. The DNA for the CDR3 is TGTGCCAGCTCACCTAGTCGAATGGAGCAGTACTTC.

V gene TRBV27 combines with J gene TRBJ1-1; D is possibly TRBD1 (5 bases). Germline assignment: CDR1 MNHEY and CDR2 SMNVEV (reference sequence). The CDR3 has 14 amino acids. V lost 4 bases, J lost 1 base, and 10 bases lay in between. This CDR3 reads CASSSGTENTEAFF. The DNA of the CDR3 is TGTGCCAGCAGTTCAGGGACTGAGAACACTGAAGCTTTCTTT.

This chain uses TRBV19 with TRBJ2-2; D perhaps matches TRBD2 (6 bases). V was trimmed by 0 bases and J by 4 bases, leaving 18 bases between them. This CDR3 region has 18 residues. The germline V gene has CDR1 LNHDA and CDR2 SQIVND (reference sequence). CDR3 region: CASSIDPGRLIITGELFF. As DNA, the CDR3 is TGTGCCAGTAGTATAGATCCAGGGAGGTTAATCATCACCGGGGAGCTGTTTTTT. Full variable domain (outside the CDR3, taken from reference TRBV19 and TRBJ2-2): DGGITQSPKYLFRKEGQNVTLSCEQNLNHDAMYWYRQDPGQGLRLIYYSQIVNDFQKGDIAEGYSVSREKKESFPLTVTSAQKNPTAFYLCASSIDPGRLIITGELFFGEGSRLTVL.

This chain links TRBV29-1 with TRBJ1-2; D is ambiguous. V dropped 5 bases and J dropped 6 bases, with 16 bases sitting between them. Germline V CDR1 and CDR2: SQVTM, ANQGSEA. The CDR3 length is 13 residues. CDR3 protein: CSVIGLSYDGYTF. Written as DNA, the CDR3 is TGCAGCGTTATCGGGTTGAGTTACGATGGCTACACCTTC.

The J gene is TRBJ1-1, the V gene TRBV2; tentative D call: TRBD1 (6 bases). CDR1 is SNHLY and CDR2 is FYNNEI in the germline V gene. V lost 8 bases and J 0 bases, leaving 10 bases between the germline ends. This CDR3 contains 13 residues. The CDR3 loop is CASLQGMNTEAFF. Written as DNA, the CDR3 is TGTGCCAGCCTACAGGGCATGAACACTGAAGCTTTCTTT.

The V and J genes are TRBV9 and TRBJ2-1, with 8 bases fitting TRBD2. CDR1 and CDR2 (germline): SGDLS, YYNGEE. With V trimmed by 2 bases and J by 5 bases, 6 bases remained unmatched. The CDR3 is made up of 15 amino acids. The CDR3 nucleotides are TGTGCCAGCAGCGTCGATAGCGGGACTAACAATGAGCAGTTCTTC. Its protein product is CASSVDSGTNNEQFF.

In its sample, this clone was seen once. The CDR3 is CASSIGAGRYGYTF. In DNA, the CDR3 is TGTGCCAGTAGTATAGGTGCAGGGCGCTATGGCTACACCTTC. The genes are TRBV19 and TRBJ1-2; tentatively, D is TRBD1 (5 bases). The CDR3 contains 14 residues. In germline, CDR1 is LNHDA, CDR2 SQIVND (reference sequence). Between the trimmed V and J ends, which lost 1 base and 4 bases, there was a span of 10 bases.

This clone was seen just once. The V and J genes are TRBV5-1 and TRBJ2-1; 13 bases fit TRBD2. This CDR3 has 16 amino acids. Trimming cost V 3 bases and J 6 bases; bases outside gene matches: 6. The germline gives CDR1 SGHRS, CDR2 YFSETQ. CDR3 nucleotide sequence: TGCGCCAGCAGCTCAATCGGGACTAGCGGGACCAATGAGCAGTTCTTC. Translated, it gives CASSSIGTSGTNEQFF.

This clone has only a few counts. The V call is TRBV28, the J call TRBJ1-1; D not certain. Between the trimmed V and J ends, which lost 3 bases and 7 bases, there was a span of 9 bases. CDR3 size: 12 residues. Germline CDR1 and CDR2: MDHEN and SYDVKM. This CDR3 reads CASSFSVGEAFF. CDR3 coding DNA: TGTGCCAGCAGTTTCTCAGTTGGTGAAGCTTTCTTT.

The chain has TRBV6-6 and TRBJ2-7; TRBD1 agrees at 8 bases. The germline gives CDR1 MNHNY, CDR2 SVGAGI (reference sequence). V dropped 2 bases and J dropped 6; count of bases not matched to a gene: 6. The CDR3 runs 14 residues. The CDR3 is CASSYTKDRAEQYF. The CDR3 nucleotides are TGTGCCAGCAGTTACACTAAGGACAGGGCCGAGCAGTACTTC.

The chain is built from TRBV10-3 and TRBJ1-5, with D perhaps TRBD1 (5 bases). This CDR3 is 12 amino acids long. Germline CDR1 reads ENHRY; CDR2 reads SYGVKD. Trimming removed 10 bases from V and 7 bases from J, with 14 bases in between. The CDR3 bases are TGTGCCACCGACCCAGGGTTCCAGCCCCAGCATTTT. Translating it yields CATDPGFQPQHF.

This rearrangement joins TRBV2 to TRBJ1-1; D is ambiguous. The germline CDR1 and CDR2 sequences are SNHLY and FYNNEI. This CDR3 contains 13 residues. V shed 6 bases and J shed 1 base, with 9 bases lying between them. The CDR3 nucleotides read TGTGCCAGCAGGGGGAGGGAGAACACTGAAGCTTTCTTT. Amino acids: CASRGRENTEAFF.

The rearrangement uses TRBV13 and TRBJ1-2; 9 nucleotides align to TRBD1. V was pared by 5 bases and J by 7 bases, with 8 bases of the junction left unmatched. In germline, CDR1 is PRHDT, CDR2 FYEKMQ (reference sequence). This CDR3 is built from 14 residues. Written as DNA, the CDR3 is TGTGCCAGCAGCCTCGGACAGGGGAGCGTTGGCTACACCTTC. Its protein is CASSLGQGSVGYTF. The full variable domain, its missing parts supplied by reference TRBV13 and TRBJ1-2, is AAGVIQSPRHLIKEKRETATLKCYPIPRHDTVYWYQQGPGQDPQFLISFYEKMQSDKGSIPDRFSAQQFSDYHSELNMSSLELGDSALYFCASSLGQGSVGYTFGSGTRLTVV.

With regard to this clone: Other DNA sequences in this sample translate to the same CDR3. The chain carries TRBV30 and TRBJ1-5; no definite D call. Germline lookup yields CDR1 GTSNPN and CDR2 SVGIG (reference sequence). The CDR3 spans 12 residues. V was cut by 0 bases and J by 3 bases, with 3 bases left in between. The CDR3 loop reads CAWSVYNQPQHF. CDR3 bases: TGTGCCTGGAGTGTATACAATCAGCCCCAGCATTTT.

J is TRBJ1-1 and V is TRBV7-2, with D possibly matching TRBD1 (5 bases). The CDR3 spans 18 residues. Trimming cost V 4 bases and J 3 bases, with 24 bases left between them. Germline CDR1 and CDR2: SGHTA and FQGNSA. The DNA for the CDR3 is TGTGCCAGCAGCTCCGGGGGGTGGAGAGGGGACCTTGACACTGAAGCTTTCTTT. Translation: CASSSGGWRGDLDTEAFF.

This clone was seen once. The chain is built from TRBV6-5 and TRBJ1-5, with D tentatively TRBD1 (5 bases). Germline CDR1 and CDR2: MNHEY and SVGAGI. The CDR3 runs 13 residues. Trimming pared 2 bases from V and 4 bases from J, leaving 6 bases between. In nucleotides, the CDR3 is TGTGCCAGCAGTTACCAGGGAAATCAGCCCCAGCATTTT. It translates to CASSYQGNQPQHF.

The chain couples TRBV27 to TRBJ1-2; D perhaps matches TRBD1 (6 bases). The CDR3 has 13 amino acids. Germline V gene data show CDR1 as MNHEY and CDR2 as SMNVEV (reference sequence). V lost 9 bases to trimming and J lost 4 bases, with 15 bases between them. CDR3 protein: CASRAGDLYGYTF. CDR3 nucleotide sequence: TGTGCCAGTAGAGCAGGGGACCTCTATGGCTACACCTTC.

The rearrangement joins TRBV21-1 to TRBJ1-5; the DNA was not used to check the table's D call, TRBD1. TRBV21-1 is assigned pseudogene status. CDR3 length equals 13 residues. The CDR3 here is CARVQGSNQPQHF. The DNA for the CDR3 is TGTGCCAGGGTCCAGGGAAGCAATCAGCCCCAGCATTTT.

This clone appeared a single time. The chain links TRBV29-1 to TRBJ2-5, with 9 bases matching TRBD2. CDR1 SQVTM and CDR2 ANQGSEA come from the germline V gene. The length of the CDR3 is 13 residues. The V gene end was trimmed by 7 bases and the J gene end by 4 bases; junction bases not matched to a gene: 7. This CDR3 is CSGGWTSAETQYF. CDR3 bases: TGCAGCGGGGGATGGACTAGCGCAGAGACCCAGTACTTC.

The chain employs TRBV4-1 and TRBJ1-4; 7 nucleotides match TRBD1. Germline V gives CDR1 MGHRA, CDR2 YSYEKL. V lost 5 bases to trimming and J lost 0 bases; unmatched junction nucleotides: 6. The CDR3 totals 16 residues. CDR3 region: CASSGTGQTTNEKLFF. CDR3 DNA sequence: TGCGCCAGCAGCGGAACGGGACAGACAACTAATGAAAAACTGTTTTTT.

Worth noting for this clone: This same CDR3 is encoded by further DNA sequences in the sample. The chain joins TRBV5-1 to TRBJ1-5; 7 bases line up with TRBD1. Losses at the gene ends were 4 bases for V and 2 bases for J; bases not matched to a gene: 3. The CDR3 runs to 14 residues. The germline V gene encodes CDR1 SGHRS and CDR2 YFSETQ. CDR3 in DNA: TGCGCCAGCAGCCCCGGACAGGGCAATCAGCCCCAGCATTTT. As protein: CASSPGQGNQPQHF.